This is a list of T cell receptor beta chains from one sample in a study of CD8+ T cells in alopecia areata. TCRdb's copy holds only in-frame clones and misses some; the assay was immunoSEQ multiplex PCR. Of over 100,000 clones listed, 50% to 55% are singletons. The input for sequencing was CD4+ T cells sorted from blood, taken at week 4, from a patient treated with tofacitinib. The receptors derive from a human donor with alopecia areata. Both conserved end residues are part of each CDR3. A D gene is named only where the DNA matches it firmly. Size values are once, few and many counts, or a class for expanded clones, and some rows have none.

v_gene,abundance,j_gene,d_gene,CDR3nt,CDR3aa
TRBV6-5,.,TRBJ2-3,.,TGTGCCAGCAGTTATTCTGGGAGGACAGATACGCAGTATTTT,CASSYSGRTDTQYF
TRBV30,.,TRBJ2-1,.,TGTGCCTGGAGTGCCCAGAGGGAGCAGTTCTTC,CAWSAQREQFF
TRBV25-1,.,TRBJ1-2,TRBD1,TGTGCCAGCAGTGCCAACCGGGACAGGGCCCTTCGGGGCTACACCTTC,CASSANRDRALRGYTF
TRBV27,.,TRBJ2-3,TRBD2,TGTGCCACCACCTCATCCACCCTGACTAGCACGCCCACAGATACGCAGTATTTT,CATTSSTLTSTPTDTQYF
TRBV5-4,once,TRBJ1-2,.,TGTGCCAGCACCTCCGGGACACTCGATCTACAATATGGCTACACCTTC,CASTSGTLDLQYGYTF
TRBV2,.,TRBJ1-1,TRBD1,TGTGCCAGTGCCGGGACAGAGGGCACTGAAGCTTTCTTT,CASAGTEGTEAFF
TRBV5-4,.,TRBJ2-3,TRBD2,TGTGCCAGCAGCGCCCGACTAGCGGGGGGGCCTGATACGCAGTATTTT,CASSARLAGGPDTQYF
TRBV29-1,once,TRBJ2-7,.,TGCAGCGTTGCAGGGACATCCTACGAGCAGTACTTC,CSVAGTSYEQYF
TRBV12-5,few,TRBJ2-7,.,TGTGCTAGTGGTTTGGTAACTTACGAGCAGTACTTC,CASGLVTYEQYF
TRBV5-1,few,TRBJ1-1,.,TGCGCCAGCAGCTTGGGGGTGAACACTGAAGCTTTCTTT,CASSLGVNTEAFF
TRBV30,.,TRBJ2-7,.,TGTGCCTGGAGTCTTGGGGGCCTCGACGAGCAGTACTTC,CAWSLGGLDEQYF
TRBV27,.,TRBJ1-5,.,TGTGCCAGCAGTTCACGACCAGTAGGCAATCAGCCCCAGCATTTT,CASSSRPVGNQPQHF
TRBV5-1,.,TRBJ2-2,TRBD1,TGCGCCAGCAGCAAAACACAGGGGGCAACCGGGGAGCTGTTTTTT,CASSKTQGATGELFF
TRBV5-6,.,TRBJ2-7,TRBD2,TGTGCCAGCAGCTCGACGGGACTAGCGGCCTCCTACGAGCAGTACTTC,CASSSTGLAASYEQYF
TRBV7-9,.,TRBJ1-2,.,TGTGCCAGCAGCCTAGACGTGTATGGCTACACCTTC,CASSLDVYGYTF
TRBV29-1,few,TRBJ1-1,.,TGCAGCGTTTTCCGGGGAAGCACTGAAGCTTTCTTT,CSVFRGSTEAFF
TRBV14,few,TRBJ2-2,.,TGTGCCAGCAGCCAACAGGGAGCCATCACCGGGGAGCTGTTTTTT,CASSQQGAITGELFF
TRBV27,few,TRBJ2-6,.,TGTGCCAGCACCATAACTTGGGGGGCCAACGTCCTGACTTTC,CASTITWGANVLTF
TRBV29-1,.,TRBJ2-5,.,TGCAGCGTACCCATGGGGGAGACCCAGTACTTC,CSVPMGETQYF
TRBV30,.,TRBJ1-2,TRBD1,TGTGCCTGGAGAAGGGACAGGATAAGTGTTGGCTACACCTTC,CAWRRDRISVGYTF
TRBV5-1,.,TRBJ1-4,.,TGCGCCAGCAGCTTGGACAATGAAAAACTGTTTTTT,CASSLDNEKLFF
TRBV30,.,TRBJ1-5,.,TGTGCCTGGAGTGTAGAGGGGCCCCAGCATTTT,CAWSVEGPQHF
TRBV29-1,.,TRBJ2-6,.,TGCAGCGTTTTAAGGGCCCCTGGGGCCAACGTCCTGACTTTC,CSVLRAPGANVLTF
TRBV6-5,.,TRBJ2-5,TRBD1,TGTGCCAGCAGTGGGACAGTGACTCAAGAGACCCAGTACTTC,CASSGTVTQETQYF
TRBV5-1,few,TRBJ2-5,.,TGCGCCAGCAGCTTGCGGGGGCAAGAGACCCAGTACTTC,CASSLRGQETQYF
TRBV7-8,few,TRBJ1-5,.,TGTGCCAGCAGCTTAGCAGGGTATAGCAATCAGCCCCAGCATTTT,CASSLAGYSNQPQHF